Listed below are T cell receptor beta chains from one sample, sequenced in a study of cytomegalovirus exposure and HLA in healthy donors. Repertoires were generated with immunoSEQ multiplex PCR, while TCRdb's copy carries only in-frame clones and drops some. Among 150,000 or so clones listed, 78% were seen once. The sample consisted of PBMCs. These receptors all stem from a woman aged 35 to 49 in good health and CMV-seropositive. CDR3s include the opening cysteine and the closing phenylalanine or tryptophan. The D gene is left open where the match is weak. Some rows have no size entry. The others give once, few or many, or a class for an expanded clone.

j_gene: TRBJ2-7; abundance: -; v_gene: TRBV6-1; len: 13; d_gene: -; CDR3nt: TGTGCCAGCAGTGACCGTCGAGGCTACGAGCAGTACTTC; CDR3aa: CASSDRRGYEQYF
j_gene: TRBJ1-2; abundance: -; v_gene: TRBV5-4; len: 14; d_gene: TRBD1; CDR3nt: TGTGCCAGCAGCGAATTGGACAGGTCGAATGGCTACACCTTC; CDR3aa: CASSELDRSNGYTF
j_gene: TRBJ1-2; abundance: few; v_gene: TRBV7-9; len: 15; d_gene: -; CDR3nt: TGTGCCAGCAGCTTAGACAATCAGGGGTTTCATGGCTACACCTTC; CDR3aa: CASSLDNQGFHGYTF
j_gene: TRBJ2-1; abundance: -; v_gene: TRBV28; len: 14; d_gene: -; CDR3nt: TGTGCCAGCATTGGTCCCAGATCCTACAATGAGCAGTTCTTC; CDR3aa: CASIGPRSYNEQFF
j_gene: TRBJ2-1; abundance: -; v_gene: TRBV11-2; len: 18; d_gene: TRBD2; CDR3nt: TGTGCCAGCAGCTTAGCGGCGGGGGGGCTTAGGTCCCCCAATGAGCAGTTCTTC; CDR3aa: CASSLAAGGLRSPNEQFF
j_gene: TRBJ2-2; abundance: -; v_gene: TRBV5-1; len: 14; d_gene: -; CDR3nt: TGCGCCAGCAGGTCTGGAGGGGCGGACGGGGAGCTGTTTTTT; CDR3aa: CASRSGGADGELFF
j_gene: TRBJ1-5; abundance: -; v_gene: TRBV27; len: 15; d_gene: -; CDR3nt: TGTGCCAGCGGTCGGCAGGGTGGTGGCAATCAGCCCCAGCATTTT; CDR3aa: CASGRQGGGNQPQHF
j_gene: TRBJ2-3; abundance: -; v_gene: TRBV7-6; len: 16; d_gene: -; CDR3nt: TGTGCCAGCAGCTTATCGGAAGGACTAGGGGGAGATACGCAGTATTTT; CDR3aa: CASSLSEGLGGDTQYF
j_gene: TRBJ1-5; abundance: once; v_gene: TRBV6-5; len: 15; d_gene: -; CDR3nt: TGTGCCAGCAGTTACTCGCGGCAGGGGCTACGGGGCCAGCATTTT; CDR3aa: CASSYSRQGLRGQHF
j_gene: TRBJ1-2; abundance: -; v_gene: TRBV9; len: 15; d_gene: -; CDR3nt: TGTGCCAGCAGCGGTGACAGGAAAGCTAACTATGGCTACACCTTC; CDR3aa: CASSGDRKANYGYTF
j_gene: TRBJ2-3; abundance: -; v_gene: TRBV9; len: 16; d_gene: TRBD1; CDR3nt: TGTGCCAGCAGCCCCCATGCGACAGGGTCCACAGATACGCAGTATTTT; CDR3aa: CASSPHATGSTDTQYF
j_gene: TRBJ2-1; abundance: -; v_gene: TRBV5-1; len: 15; d_gene: TRBD1; CDR3nt: TGCGCCAGCAGCTTCCCCACCGGACAGGGAAATGAGCAGTTCTTC; CDR3aa: CASSFPTGQGNEQFF
j_gene: TRBJ2-5; abundance: -; v_gene: TRBV5-1; len: 15; d_gene: TRBD1; CDR3nt: TGCGCCACCACAGGGGGGCTGACAGCGCAAGAGACCCAGTACTTC; CDR3aa: CATTGGLTAQETQYF
j_gene: TRBJ2-7; abundance: few; v_gene: TRBV7-2; len: 12; d_gene: -; CDR3nt: TGTGCCAGCAGCATACATTCCTACGAGCAGTACTTC; CDR3aa: CASSIHSYEQYF
j_gene: TRBJ2-7; abundance: once; v_gene: TRBV28; len: 16; d_gene: TRBD1; CDR3nt: TGTGCCAGCAGTTTAGAAACGGGGGACAGGCGTTACGAGCAGTACTTC; CDR3aa: CASSLETGDRRYEQYF
j_gene: TRBJ1-6; abundance: few; v_gene: TRBV6-5; len: 16; d_gene: TRBD1; CDR3nt: TGTGCCAGCAGTTATTTGGGACAGGGGGCTAATTCACCCCTCCACTTT; CDR3aa: CASSYLGQGANSPLHF
j_gene: TRBJ1-5; abundance: -; v_gene: TRBV6-1; len: 13; d_gene: -; CDR3nt: TGTGCCAGCAGTGAAGCTGGCTATCAGCCCCAGCATTTT; CDR3aa: CASSEAGYQPQHF
j_gene: TRBJ2-3; abundance: once; v_gene: TRBV30; len: 18; d_gene: TRBD2; CDR3nt: TGTGCCTGGAGTGGACCCCAGAGCGGGGGGCGGGGGGGGGATACGCAGTATTTT; CDR3aa: CAWSGPQSGGRGGDTQYF
j_gene: TRBJ1-1; abundance: -; v_gene: TRBV4-2; len: 13; d_gene: -; CDR3nt: TGTGCCAGCAGCCAAACGGACAGCACTGAAGCTTTCTTT; CDR3aa: CASSQTDSTEAFF
j_gene: TRBJ2-2; abundance: -; v_gene: TRBV18; len: 15; d_gene: TRBD1; CDR3nt: TGTGCCAGCTCATCCAGGGGGCGCGAAACCGGGGAGCTGTTTTTT; CDR3aa: CASSSRGRETGELFF
j_gene: TRBJ1-1; abundance: once; v_gene: TRBV5-6; len: 12; d_gene: TRBD1; CDR3nt: TGTGCCAGCAGCTTGGCCACAGGGGAGGCTTTCTTT; CDR3aa: CASSLATGEAFF
j_gene: TRBJ1-1; abundance: -; v_gene: TRBV6-1; len: 14; d_gene: -; CDR3nt: TGTGCCAGCGGACAATGGGGACAGAACACTGAAGCTTTCTTT; CDR3aa: CASGQWGQNTEAFF
j_gene: TRBJ2-3; abundance: few; v_gene: TRBV2; len: 14; d_gene: -; CDR3nt: TGTGCCAGCAGTGAGCGAGGGTACACAGATACGCAGTATTTT; CDR3aa: CASSERGYTDTQYF
j_gene: TRBJ2-7; abundance: few; v_gene: TRBV7-3; len: 13; d_gene: -; CDR3nt: TGTGCCAGCAGCCGCGCCCTTGGTGGCGAGCAGTACTTC; CDR3aa: CASSRALGGEQYF
j_gene: TRBJ1-2; abundance: -; v_gene: TRBV5-1; len: 13; d_gene: -; CDR3nt: TGCGCCAGCAGCCCCCTGCAGGGTGATGGCTACACCTTC; CDR3aa: CASSPLQGDGYTF
j_gene: TRBJ2-7; abundance: -; v_gene: TRBV30; len: 13; d_gene: TRBD1; CDR3nt: TGTGCCTGGGGGACAGGGAGCTCCTACGAGCAGTACTTC; CDR3aa: CAWGTGSSYEQYF
j_gene: TRBJ1-6; abundance: -; v_gene: TRBV5-6; len: 13; d_gene: -; CDR3nt: TGTGCCAGCAGCTTGGCGGGGAATTCACCCCTCCACTTT; CDR3aa: CASSLAGNSPLHF
j_gene: TRBJ1-3; abundance: -; v_gene: TRBV30; len: 14; d_gene: TRBD1; CDR3nt: TGTGCCTACAACAGGGGGTTCTCTGGAAACACCATATATTTT; CDR3aa: CAYNRGFSGNTIYF
j_gene: TRBJ1-5; abundance: -; v_gene: TRBV11-2; len: 15; d_gene: TRBD1; CDR3nt: TGTGCCAGCAGCCCGGGGACAGTGAGCAATCAGCCCCAGCATTTT; CDR3aa: CASSPGTVSNQPQHF
j_gene: TRBJ2-3; abundance: -; v_gene: TRBV5-1; len: 14; d_gene: -; CDR3nt: TGCGCCAGCAGCCCTGGGACTAGCACAGATACGCAGTATTTT; CDR3aa: CASSPGTSTDTQYF
j_gene: TRBJ2-2; abundance: -; v_gene: TRBV7-2; len: 14; d_gene: -; CDR3nt: TGTGCCAGCAGCACGACCTGGAGGGCCGGGAAGCTGTTTTTT; CDR3aa: CASSTTWRAGKLFF
j_gene: TRBJ2-6; abundance: -; v_gene: TRBV6-1; len: 16; d_gene: -; CDR3nt: TGTGCCAGCAGTGAAGAAGCAGGCTCTGGGGCCAACGTCCTGACTTTT; CDR3aa: CASSEEAGSGANVLTF
j_gene: TRBJ2-7; abundance: -; v_gene: TRBV11-1; len: 15; d_gene: TRBD1; CDR3nt: TGTGCCAGCAGCTCAGGACAGGGGTTTTTCTCCGAGCAGTACTTC; CDR3aa: CASSSGQGFFSEQYF
j_gene: TRBJ1-1; abundance: few; v_gene: TRBV28; len: 11; d_gene: -; CDR3nt: TGTGCCAGCGATAGGAACACTGAAGCTTTCTTT; CDR3aa: CASDRNTEAFF
j_gene: TRBJ2-7; abundance: -; v_gene: TRBV5-4; len: 15; d_gene: -; CDR3nt: TGTGCCAGCAGCTTAGGTTCTAGCGCCATCTACGAGCAGTACTTC; CDR3aa: CASSLGSSAIYEQYF
j_gene: TRBJ2-6; abundance: once; v_gene: TRBV2; len: 13; d_gene: -; CDR3nt: TGTGCCAGCGACCCTTCTGGGGCCAACGGCCTGACTTTC; CDR3aa: CASDPSGANGLTF
j_gene: TRBJ2-1; abundance: -; v_gene: TRBV7-6; len: 14; d_gene: TRBD1; CDR3nt: TGTGCCAGCAGCTCCAGGACAGGGTACAATGAGCAGTTCTTC; CDR3aa: CASSSRTGYNEQFF
j_gene: TRBJ1-1; abundance: -; v_gene: TRBV5-6; len: 15; d_gene: -; CDR3nt: TGTGCCAGCAGCTTGGCAGCAGGGGCGAACACTGAAGCTTTCTTT; CDR3aa: CASSLAAGANTEAFF
j_gene: TRBJ1-5; abundance: -; v_gene: TRBV6-1; len: 14; d_gene: -; CDR3nt: TGTGCCAGCAGTGGGTACAGGGACGATCAGCCCCAGCATTTT; CDR3aa: CASSGYRDDQPQHF
j_gene: TRBJ2-7; abundance: few; v_gene: TRBV25-1; len: 13; d_gene: -; CDR3nt: TGTGCCAGCAGGGCTCCGGGAGCTTACGAGCAGTACTTC; CDR3aa: CASRAPGAYEQYF
j_gene: TRBJ2-7; abundance: -; v_gene: TRBV10-3; len: 15; d_gene: TRBD1; CDR3nt: TGTGCCATCAGTGGAGGACAGGAGAGGGCCTACGAGCAGTACTTC; CDR3aa: CAISGGQERAYEQYF
j_gene: TRBJ2-7; abundance: once; v_gene: TRBV7-2; len: 15; d_gene: TRBD1; CDR3nt: TGTGCCAGCAGCTTAGCGGGACAGGGGACCAACGAGCAGTACTTC; CDR3aa: CASSLAGQGTNEQYF
j_gene: TRBJ2-1; abundance: few; v_gene: TRBV14; len: 20; d_gene: TRBD2; CDR3nt: TGTGCCAGCAGCCAAGGGGCGGGGGGGATCTTTGGACGGTCCTACAATGAGCAGTTCTTC; CDR3aa: CASSQGAGGIFGRSYNEQFF
j_gene: TRBJ1-2; abundance: -; v_gene: TRBV4-3; len: 16; d_gene: -; CDR3nt: TGCGCCAGCAGCCAAGAATTAGTGAGCGGAGCTGGCGGCTACACCTTC; CDR3aa: CASSQELVSGAGGYTF
j_gene: TRBJ1-6; abundance: -; v_gene: TRBV6-1; len: 14; d_gene: TRBD1; CDR3nt: TGTGCCAGCGGGAGGGACAGGGGAAATTCACCCCTCCACTTT; CDR3aa: CASGRDRGNSPLHF
j_gene: TRBJ2-3; abundance: -; v_gene: TRBV7-8; len: 16; d_gene: TRBD1; CDR3nt: TGTGCCAGCAGACCCCCGGGACAGGGGGCTTTAGATACGCAGTATTTT; CDR3aa: CASRPPGQGALDTQYF
j_gene: TRBJ1-5; abundance: -; v_gene: TRBV15; len: 15; d_gene: TRBD1; CDR3nt: TGTGCCACCAGCGGACAGGGAATGGTGGATCAGCCCCAGCATTTT; CDR3aa: CATSGQGMVDQPQHF
j_gene: TRBJ1-1; abundance: -; v_gene: TRBV6-6; len: 14; d_gene: -; CDR3nt: TGTGCCAGCAGTTACCCCACAGGGATCACTGAAGCTTTCTTT; CDR3aa: CASSYPTGITEAFF
j_gene: TRBJ1-3; abundance: -; v_gene: TRBV15; len: 14; d_gene: -; CDR3nt: TGTGCCACCAGCAGGGGAGGCTCTGGAAACACCATATATTTT; CDR3aa: CATSRGGSGNTIYF